This T cell receptor beta chain is drawn from a study of blood T cell repertoires in COVID-19. The germline V and J ends were trimmed by 0 bases and 4 bases, with 9 bases remaining between them. The V gene's germline CDR1 is MNHNS and CDR2 SASEGT. The CDR3 has 14 residues. Here immunoSEQ multiplex PCR was the method, and the copy in TCRdb shows in-frame clones only, minus some. The data hold 250,000 to 400,000 clones, with 85% to 90% observed a single time. Sequencing was carried out using peripheral blood. This clonotype originated in a woman aged 30 to 39 with COVID-19, enrolled during active disease. The chain is built from TRBV6-1 and TRBJ1-2; D may be TRBD1 (6 bases). The CDR3 reads CASSEARGTYGYTF. The DNA for the CDR3 is TGTGCCAGCAGTGAAGCCAGGGGAACCTATGGCTACACCTTC.